The 26 T cell receptor beta chains reported below all come from one sample, sequenced in a study of PD-1 blockade in classical Hodgkin lymphoma. Measured with immunoSEQ multiplex PCR; TCRdb has only the in-frame clones, and not every one. Here the sample spans 35,000 to 45,000 clones, about 91% being singletons. Relapse was seen in all patients after autologous stem cell transplantation, and brentuximab vedotin exposure was variable. The sample in question was peripheral blood mononuclear cells (PBMCs), obtained before the second cycle of nivolumab. These receptors came from a human donor with classical Hodgkin lymphoma.

The V gene is TRBV6-1, the J gene TRBJ2-7; D gene ambiguous. Between the trimmed V and J ends, which lost 7 bases and 2 bases, there was a span of 9 bases. This CDR3 is 12 amino acids long. Germline V gene lookup returns CDR1 MNHNS and CDR2 SASEGT. The CDR3 DNA sequence: TGTGCCAGCACCATTAGGGCCTACGAGCAGTACTTC. It encodes CASTIRAYEQYF.

This clone was found once. The chain joins TRBV19 to TRBJ2-3; the D is unclear. The germline gives CDR1 LNHDA, CDR2 SQIVND (reference sequence). The V end was cut by 7 bases, the J end by 0 bases, with 11 bases between. The CDR3 sequence is 14 residues long. CDR3 in DNA: TGTGCCAGTACCCTTGGTCGTAGCACAGATACGCAGTATTTT. It yields the protein CASTLGRSTDTQYF.

The chain combines TRBV11-3 with TRBJ2-2; no clear D gene. The CDR3 covers 15 residues. V gave up 0 bases and J gave up 1 base, with 6 bases separating them. CDR1 and CDR2 (germline): SGHNT, YENEEA. CDR3 sequence (DNA): TGTGCCAGCAGCTTAGATATCGGGAACACCGGGGAGCTGTTTTTT. Translation: CASSLDIGNTGELFF.

V gene TRBV5-1 combines with J gene TRBJ2-1; D perhaps matches TRBD2 (5 bases). Germline loops: CDR1 SGHRS, CDR2 YFSETQ. V was clipped by 5 bases and J by 0 bases, with 12 bases between them. The CDR3 totals 15 residues. The CDR3 region has the DNA TGCGCCAGCAGTCTTGGGGAGACCTCCTACAATGAGCAGTTCTTC. This codes for CASSLGETSYNEQFF.

This chain links TRBV11-3 with TRBJ2-1, with 7 bases that match TRBD2. The CDR3 is made up of 16 amino acids. The V gene's germline CDR1 is SGHNT and CDR2 YENEEA. J lost 9 bases, V lost 1 base, and 12 bases had no gene match. CDR3 nucleotide sequence: TGTGCCAGCAGCTTAGTGATGGCGGGAGAGGTGGCTGAGCAGTTCTTC. This sequence encodes CASSLVMAGEVAEQFF.

V and J are TRBV2 and TRBJ2-7; TRBD1 is a possible D gene (5 bases). The V gene lost 6 bases and the J gene lost 4 bases, with 19 bases spanning the gap. Germline V gene data show CDR1 as SNHLY and CDR2 as FYNNEI. This CDR3 has 15 residues. The CDR3 here is CASSADQGPNYEQYF. In DNA form, the CDR3 reads TGTGCCAGCAGCGCAGACCAGGGTCCCAATTACGAGCAGTACTTC.

This chain uses TRBV6-5 with TRBJ2-7; 7 nucleotides agree with TRBD1. V was pared by 0 bases and J by 4 bases, with 6 bases of the junction left unmatched. Germline lookup yields CDR1 MNHEY and CDR2 SVGAGI. The CDR3 is 15 amino acids. CDR3 nucleotide sequence: TGTGCCAGCAGTTACTCAGGACTGGGACAGTACGAGCAGTACTTC. It is translated as CASSYSGLGQYEQYF.

This sequence joins TRBV6-5 and TRBJ2-7, with a weak D call TRBD2 (6 bases). V shed 0 bases and J shed 3 bases, with 12 bases lying between them. The length of the CDR3 is 15 residues. Germline V gene lookup returns CDR1 MNHEY and CDR2 SVGAGI. CDR3 in amino acids: CASSYSPGLYYEQYF. The CDR3 DNA is TGTGCCAGCAGTTACTCTCCGGGACTCTACTACGAGCAGTACTTC.

This sequence joins TRBV6-6 and TRBJ1-4; D not resolved. From germline, CDR1 is MNHNY and CDR2 SVGAGI (reference sequence). This CDR3 is 15 amino acids long. V was cut by 7 bases and J by 8 bases, with 20 bases left in between. CDR3 protein: CASTLPAGGNEKLFF. In nucleotides, the CDR3 is TGTGCCAGCACCCTCCCGGCCGGTGGAAACGAAAAACTGTTTTTT.

This chain uses TRBV9 with TRBJ1-2, with unresolved D. V was cut by 0 bases and J by 1 base, with 7 bases left in between. Germline CDR1 reads SGDLS; CDR2 reads YYNGEE. The CDR3 has 14 residues. This chain's CDR3 is CASSVDLINYGYTF. CDR3 in DNA: TGTGCCAGCAGCGTAGACTTAATTAACTATGGCTACACCTTC.

V usage is TRBV7-9 and J usage is TRBJ1-2, with D perhaps TRBD1 (5 bases). The CDR3 has 15 amino acids. Germline CDR1 and CDR2: SEHNR and FQNEAQ (reference sequence). Trimming took off 5 bases at V and 7 bases at J, with 20 bases between the two ends. For the CDR3, the DNA is TGTGCCAGCAGCCCGGGCGGGCTTACCGGGGGTGGCTACACCTTC. Translating gives CASSPGGLTGGGYTF.

Only one count was recorded for this clone. The rearrangement joins TRBV29-1 to TRBJ1-5, with D unresolved. The CDR3 covers 15 residues. The ends were cut back, 6 bases at V and 0 bases at J, with 15 bases in the middle. CDR1 is SQVTM and CDR2 is ANQGSEA in the germline V gene. The DNA for the CDR3 is TGCAGCGTATCAATCCCTGATGATAGCAATCAGCCCCAGCATTTT. It yields the protein CSVSIPDDSNQPQHF. Based on the CDR3 plus reference TRBV29-1 and TRBJ1-5, the full variable domain is SAVISQKPSRDICQRGTSLTIQCQVDSQVTMMFWYRQQPGQSLTLIATANQGSEATYESGFVIDKFPISRPNLTFSTLTVSNMSPEDSSIYLCSVSIPDDSNQPQHFGDGTRLSIL.

The chain joins TRBV2 to TRBJ2-1; 12 positions agree with TRBD2. CDR1 is SNHLY, CDR2 FYNNEI, per germline. CDR3 length: 14 residues. Losses at the gene ends were 2 bases for V and 9 bases for J; bases not matched to a gene: 2. Here the CDR3 DNA reads TGTGCCAGCAGTGAACTAGCGGGAGGGACTGAGCAGTTCTTC. Protein product: CASSELAGGTEQFF.

This chain connects TRBV9 to TRBJ1-3, with a weak D call TRBD1 (6 bases). V was cut by 4 bases and J by 4 bases, with 12 bases left in between. This CDR3 region has 14 residues. The germline CDR1 and CDR2 sequences are SGDLS and YYNGEE. CDR3 bases: TGTGCCAGCAGCCTTACAGGGTACGGAAACACCATATATTTT. It is translated as CASSLTGYGNTIYF.

This clone appeared once. This chain joins TRBV27 and TRBJ1-4; D not certain. Trimming removed 6 bases from V and 4 bases from J, with 9 bases in between. The CDR3 totals 13 residues. Germline lookup yields CDR1 MNHEY and CDR2 SMNVEV (reference sequence). The CDR3 loop is CASSPDYNEKLFF. Here the CDR3 DNA reads TGTGCCAGCAGCCCTGATTATAATGAAAAACTGTTTTTT.

The chain recombines TRBV7-2 with TRBJ2-5; D unresolved. Looked up from germline, CDR1 is SGHTA and CDR2 is FQGNSA. Trimming removed 2 bases from V and 5 bases from J, with 15 bases in between. The CDR3 spans 15 residues. CDR3 amino acids: CASSLIGIRSETQYF. The CDR3 region has the DNA TGTGCCAGCAGCTTAATAGGGATTCGATCGGAGACCCAGTACTTC.

This clone was counted between two and nine times. The V and J genes are TRBV10-3 and TRBJ2-7; TRBD1 agrees at 8 bases. The CDR3 loop spans 14 amino acids. Germline CDR1 and CDR2: ENHRY and SYGVKD. Germline trimming cut 6 bases from V and 3 bases from J; bases unmatched to any gene: 7. CDR3 coding DNA: TGTGCCATCAGCTACCCGGGACAGGTCTACGAGCAGTACTTC. It codes for CAISYPGQVYEQYF.

About this clone itself: The junction departs from germline at one end; a sequencing error may be responsible. The J gene is TRBJ2-7, the V gene TRBV19; 9 nucleotides match TRBD2. The CDR3 contains 15 residues. The germline gives CDR1 LNHDA, CDR2 SQIVND (reference sequence). The CDR3 here is CASSISLSGRRPESF. DNA for the CDR3: TGTGCCAGTAGTATAAGTCTGAGCGGGAGGCGACCTGAGAGTTTC.

CDR3 loop: CASSILAGVVDEQFF. CDR3 DNA: TGTGCCAGTAGTATTCTGGCGGGAGTTGTAGATGAGCAGTTCTTC. The chain couples TRBV19 to TRBJ2-1, with 7 bases fitting TRBD2. With V trimmed by 3 bases and J by 8 bases, 10 bases remained unmatched. Germline V gene lookup returns CDR1 LNHDA and CDR2 SQIVND (reference sequence). The CDR3 covers 15 residues.

The sample holds a few counts of this clone. The chain links TRBV28 to TRBJ2-5, with 9 bases aligning to TRBD1. This CDR3 is built from 15 residues. Germline values: CDR1 MDHEN, CDR2 SYDVKM. V gave up 2 bases and J gave up 4 bases; unmatched junction bases: 5. DNA of the CDR3: TGTGCCAGCAGTTTAGACAGGGGGGTTCTAGAGACCCAGTACTTC. Translation: CASSLDRGVLETQYF. Full variable domain (rest looked up from reference TRBV28 and TRBJ2-5): DVKVTQSSRYLVKRTGEKVFLECVQDMDHENMFWYRQDPGLGLRLIYFSYDVKMKEKGDIPEGYSVSREKKERFSLILESASTNQTSMYLCASSLDRGVLETQYFGPGTRLLVL.

The chain employs TRBV6-1 and TRBJ2-7; D unclear. This CDR3 contains 14 residues. V shed 6 bases and J shed 1 base, with 13 bases lying between them. Germline V gives CDR1 MNHNS, CDR2 SASEGT. The CDR3 bases are TGTGCCAGCAGCCTCCCAGGCAGTTCCTACGAGCAGTACTTC. Translated, it gives CASSLPGSSYEQYF.

The V gene is TRBV5-4, the J gene TRBJ2-3; no firm D call. This CDR3 comprises 13 residues. V was cut by 6 bases and J by 4 bases, with 12 bases left in between. Germline CDR1 is SGHNT and CDR2 is YYREEE (reference sequence). As DNA, the CDR3 is TGTGCCAGCAAACCATCGACCGCAGATACGCAGTATTTT. This translates into CASKPSTADTQYF.

This rearrangement joins TRBV7-9 to TRBJ2-5; D could derive from TRBD1 or TRBD2 (5 bases each). The germline V and J ends were trimmed by 6 bases and 9 bases, with 14 bases remaining between them. Germline CDR1 and CDR2: SEHNR and FQNEAQ (reference sequence). This CDR3 spans 12 amino acids. The CDR3: CASRTGPGPQYF. CDR3 DNA sequence: TGTGCCAGCAGAACAGGTCCGGGGCCCCAGTACTTC.

This chain links TRBV4-1 with TRBJ2-7, with D unclear. Germline CDR1 is MGHRA and CDR2 is YSYEKL. With 4 bases removed from V and 3 bases from J, the gap between germline ends came to 22 bases. The length of the CDR3 is 17 residues. The CDR3: CASSLHRGKTENYEQYF. In DNA form, the CDR3 reads TGCGCCAGCAGCCTCCACCGTGGGAAGACGGAAAACTACGAGCAGTACTTC.

This rearrangement joins TRBV10-2 to TRBJ1-3; D unclear. Germline CDR1 reads WSHSY; CDR2 reads SAAADI. The CDR3 runs to 16 residues. Trimming pared 7 bases from V and 0 bases from J, leaving 16 bases between. The CDR3 loop is CASTRTIPNSGNTIYF. In nucleotides, the CDR3 is TGCGCCAGCACTCGGACTATACCTAACTCTGGAAACACCATATATTTT.

The chain joins TRBV7-2 to TRBJ1-5; TRBD1 agrees at 7 bases. The germline V gene encodes CDR1 SGHTA and CDR2 FQGNSA. V dropped 2 bases and J dropped 6; count of bases not matched to a gene: 16. This CDR3 comprises 18 residues. CDR3: CASSLRDRPGQISQPQHF. Here the CDR3 DNA reads TGTGCCAGCAGCTTAAGGGATAGACCGGGACAGATAAGTCAGCCCCAGCATTTT. The full variable domain, in which reference TRBV7-2 and TRBJ1-5 provide the parts outside the CDR3, is GAGVSQSPSNKVTEKGKDVELRCDPISGHTALYWYRQSLGQGLEFLIYFQGNSAPDKSGLPSDRFSAERTGGSVSTLTIQRTQQEDSAVYLCASSLRDRPGQISQPQHFGDGTRLSIL.